These 14 T cell receptor beta chains were sequenced from one sample in a study of Ad26.COV2.S vaccination and SARS-CoV-2 variants. Generated by immunoSEQ multiplex PCR, the TCRdb table keeps only in-frame clones and is missing some. The repertoire consists of approximately 480,000 clones, with roughly 89% occurring once and the leading ten covering roughly 13%. Treatment given: around 19 received Ad26.COV2.S at low or high dose, single or two shots; about 5 received placebo; per-sample allocation not given. The study sampled participants on day 63 after the first vaccine or placebo injection. The sequences come from peripheral blood, collected in a trial of Ad26.COV2.S vaccine versus placebo. All receptors come from a person between 18 and 65 years old who received the Ad26.COV2.S COVID-19 vaccine or a placebo.

A remark on this clone: The sample has other DNA sequences that encode this CDR3 too. CDR3 nucleotide sequence: TGTGCCTGGAGTGAGGGAGGTGGCTACACCTTC. It codes for CAWSEGGGYTF. The chain is built from TRBV30 and TRBJ1-2; D is unclear. Trimming took 1 base from V and 7 from J, leaving 7 bases between them. CDR3 length: 11 amino acids. The germline gives CDR1 GTSNPN, CDR2 SVGIG (reference sequence).

Regarding this clone: This CDR3 is also generated by other DNA sequences in the sample. The CDR3 DNA sequence: TGTGCCAGCAGTTTAGGGCAGAACTATGGCTACACCTTC. This translates into CASSLGQNYGYTF. The chain is built from TRBV27 and TRBJ1-2, with D hard to call. Trimming took 2 bases from V and 2 from J, leaving 6 bases between them. Germline loops: CDR1 MNHEY, CDR2 SMNVEV (reference sequence). The CDR3 totals 13 residues.

The genes are TRBV19 and TRBJ1-6; 7 bases line up with TRBD1. The CDR3 runs 13 residues. The trim removed 8 bases at V and 7 bases at J, leaving 5 bases unmatched. Germline assignment: CDR1 LNHDA and CDR2 SQIVND (reference sequence). In DNA form, the CDR3 reads TGTGCCAGTTCAGACAGGGAAAATTCACCCCTCCACTTT. Translating gives CASSDRENSPLHF.

The V call is TRBV6-6, the J call TRBJ1-1; 9 bases agree with TRBD1. The junction had 7 bases not matched to a gene; V was cut back by 9 bases and J by 8 bases. CDR1 and CDR2 (germline): MNHNY, SVGAGI (reference sequence). The CDR3 is made up of 12 amino acids. The CDR3 bases are TGTGCCAGTGCTCCGGGACAGGGAGAAGCTTTCTTT. Protein: CASAPGQGEAFF.

J is TRBJ2-1 and V is TRBV11-3; TRBD2 might be the D (6 bases). V lost 2 bases, J lost 7 bases, and 12 bases lay in between. CDR3 length: 14 amino acids. Germline-derived CDR1 and CDR2 are SGHNT and YENEEA. The CDR3 DNA reads TGTGCCAGCAGCTTATACGGGACTTCTAATGAGCAGTTCTTC. It translates to CASSLYGTSNEQFF.

The chain joins TRBV7-9 to TRBJ1-1, with no clear D. Germline-derived CDR1 and CDR2 are SEHNR and FQNEAQ (reference sequence). The ends were cut back, 5 bases at V and 5 bases at J, with 9 bases in the middle. This CDR3 has 12 amino acids. The CDR3 loop reads CASSQKGTEAFF. The CDR3 coding sequence is TGTGCCAGCAGCCAAAAGGGAACTGAAGCTTTCTTT.

The chain couples TRBV30 to TRBJ1-2; unclear D gene. The CDR3 runs 14 residues. Germline CDR1 and CDR2: GTSNPN and SVGIG (reference sequence). Trimming cost V 6 bases and J 5 bases, with 19 bases left between them. CDR3 protein: CACANRALGYGYTF. CDR3 nucleotide sequence: TGTGCCTGCGCCAACCGGGCCCTAGGGTATGGCTACACCTTC.

This clone rates as medium-sized (0.01 to 0.1%). The chain uses TRBV7-9 and TRBJ2-7; 8 nucleotides match TRBD1. Trimming removed 5 bases from V and 3 bases from J; junction bases left unmatched: 9. Germline CDR1 SEHNR, CDR2 FQNEAQ (reference sequence). The CDR3 sequence is 15 residues long. The CDR3 reads CASSPPGTGGYEQYF. CDR3 DNA sequence: TGTGCCAGCAGCCCCCCCGGGACAGGAGGCTACGAGCAGTACTTC.

The chain combines TRBV28 with TRBJ2-2, with D uncertain. The germline V gene encodes CDR1 MDHEN and CDR2 SYDVKM. This CDR3 contains 13 residues. Trimming removed 2 bases at V and 7 bases at J, with 8 bases between. The CDR3 is CASSLRFGGELFF. In DNA, the CDR3 is TGTGCCAGCAGTTTAAGGTTCGGCGGGGAGCTGTTTTTT.

As regards this clone: At the DNA level, this CDR3 is encoded by other sequences in the same sample as well. The chain recombines TRBV5-1 with TRBJ2-5; TRBD2 aligns across 7 bases. This CDR3 comprises 17 residues. The junction had 9 bases not matched to a gene; V was cut back by 0 bases and J by 1 base. CDR1 is SGHRS and CDR2 is YFSETQ in the germline V gene. CDR3: CASSLDREWGGQETQYF. For the CDR3, the DNA is TGCGCCAGCAGCTTGGACCGTGAGTGGGGGGGCCAAGAGACCCAGTACTTC.

V is TRBV6-1 and J is TRBJ1-5; TRBD1 is a possible D gene (5 bases). The CDR3 length is 14 residues. Germline CDR1 is MNHNS and CDR2 is SASEGT. V was shortened by 1 base and J by 7 bases, with 11 bases between the two germline ends. CDR3 nucleotides: TGTGCCAGCAGTGAAGTCGGCGGGGGGCAGCCCCAGCATTTT. Translation: CASSEVGGGQPQHF.

The chain couples TRBV28 to TRBJ2-7; weak D call: TRBD2 (6 bases). CDR3 length: 15 residues. Germline CDR1 and CDR2: MDHEN and SYDVKM. V was shortened by 8 bases and J by 0 bases, with 17 bases between the two germline ends. CDR3 loop: CASGLGGGSSYEQYF. CDR3 DNA sequence: TGTGCCAGCGGTCTCGGTGGAGGGAGCTCCTACGAGCAGTACTTC.

The rearrangement uses TRBV5-4 and TRBJ2-5; 7 nucleotides line up with TRBD1. Trimming removed 4 bases from V and 5 bases from J; junction bases left unmatched: 11. This CDR3 has 15 amino acids. Germline CDR1 reads SGHNT; CDR2 reads YYREEE (reference sequence). This CDR3 is CASSQDRRVRETQYF. The CDR3 DNA reads as TGTGCCAGCAGCCAGGACAGGCGGGTGCGGGAGACCCAGTACTTC.

This clone has just one count. The rearrangement uses TRBV4-1 and TRBJ1-3; no clear D. The V gene's germline CDR1 is MGHRA and CDR2 YSYEKL. The CDR3 is 18 residues long. With 0 bases removed from V and 0 bases from J, the gap between germline ends came to 15 bases. The CDR3 loop reads CASSQELGMANSGNTIYF. DNA for the CDR3: TGCGCCAGCAGCCAAGAACTGGGAATGGCCAACTCTGGAAACACCATATATTTT.